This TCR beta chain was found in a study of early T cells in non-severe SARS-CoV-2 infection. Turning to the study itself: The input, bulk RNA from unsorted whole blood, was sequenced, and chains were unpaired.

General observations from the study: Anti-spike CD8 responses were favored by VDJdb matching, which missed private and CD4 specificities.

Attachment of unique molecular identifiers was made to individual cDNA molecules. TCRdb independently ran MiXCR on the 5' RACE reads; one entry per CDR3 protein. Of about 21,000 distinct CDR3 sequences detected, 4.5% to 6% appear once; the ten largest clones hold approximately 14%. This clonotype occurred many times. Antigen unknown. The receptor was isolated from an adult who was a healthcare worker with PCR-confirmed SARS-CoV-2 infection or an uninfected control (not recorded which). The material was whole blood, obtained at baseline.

The CDR3 loop reads CASSQVGHRNIQYF. The CDR3 DNA follows: TGTGCCAGCAGCCAAGTGGGACACAGGAACATTCAGTACTTC. J is TRBJ2-4 and V is TRBV3-1; perhaps TRBD1 as D (6 bases). The CDR3 is made up of 14 amino acids. V was shortened by 1 base and J by 7 bases, with 11 bases between the two germline ends. Germline assignment: CDR1 LGHDT and CDR2 YNNKEL (reference sequence). Supplemented by reference TRBV3-1 and TRBJ2-4, the full variable domain reads DTAVSQTPKYLVTQMGNDKSIKCEQNLGHDTMYWYKQDSKKFLKIMFSYNNKELIINETVPNRFSPKSPDKAHLNLHINSLELGDSAVYFCASSQVGHRNIQYFGAGTRLSVL.